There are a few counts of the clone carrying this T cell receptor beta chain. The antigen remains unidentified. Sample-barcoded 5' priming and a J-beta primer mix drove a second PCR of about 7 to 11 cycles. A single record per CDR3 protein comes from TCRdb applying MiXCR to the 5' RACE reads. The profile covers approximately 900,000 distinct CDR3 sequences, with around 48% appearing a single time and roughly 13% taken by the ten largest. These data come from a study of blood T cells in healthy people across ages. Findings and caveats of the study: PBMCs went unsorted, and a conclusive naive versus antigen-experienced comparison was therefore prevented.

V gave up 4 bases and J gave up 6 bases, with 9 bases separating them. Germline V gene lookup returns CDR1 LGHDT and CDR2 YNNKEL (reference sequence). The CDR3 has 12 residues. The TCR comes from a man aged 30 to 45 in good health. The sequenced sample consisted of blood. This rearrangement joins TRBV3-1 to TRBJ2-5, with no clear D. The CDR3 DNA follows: TGTGCCAGCAGCCCCCAGTCGAAGACCCAGTACTTC. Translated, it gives CASSPQSKTQYF.